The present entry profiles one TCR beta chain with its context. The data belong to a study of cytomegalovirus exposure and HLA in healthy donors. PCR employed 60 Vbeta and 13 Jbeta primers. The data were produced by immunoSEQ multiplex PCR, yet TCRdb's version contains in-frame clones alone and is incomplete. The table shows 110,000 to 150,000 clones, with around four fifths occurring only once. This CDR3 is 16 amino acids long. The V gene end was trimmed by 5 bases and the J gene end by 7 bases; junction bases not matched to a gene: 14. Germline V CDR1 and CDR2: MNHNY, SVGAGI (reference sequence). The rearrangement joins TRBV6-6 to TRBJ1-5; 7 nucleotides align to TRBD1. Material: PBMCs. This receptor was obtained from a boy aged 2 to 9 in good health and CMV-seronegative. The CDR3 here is CASSRTPTGSGQPQHF. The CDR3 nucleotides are TGTGCCAGCAGTCGAACCCCGACAGGGTCAGGCCAGCCCCAGCATTTT.